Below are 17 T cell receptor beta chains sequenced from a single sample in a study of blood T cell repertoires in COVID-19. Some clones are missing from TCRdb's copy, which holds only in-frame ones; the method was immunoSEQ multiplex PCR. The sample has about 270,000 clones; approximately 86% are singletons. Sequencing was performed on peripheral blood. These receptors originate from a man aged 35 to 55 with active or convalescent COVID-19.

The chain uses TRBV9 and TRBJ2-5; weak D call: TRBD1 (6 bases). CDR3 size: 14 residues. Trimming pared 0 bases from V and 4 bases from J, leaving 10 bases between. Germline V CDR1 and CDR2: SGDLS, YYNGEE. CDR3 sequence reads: CASSVEGTIETQYF. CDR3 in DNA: TGTGCCAGCAGCGTAGAGGGGACAATAGAGACCCAGTACTTC.

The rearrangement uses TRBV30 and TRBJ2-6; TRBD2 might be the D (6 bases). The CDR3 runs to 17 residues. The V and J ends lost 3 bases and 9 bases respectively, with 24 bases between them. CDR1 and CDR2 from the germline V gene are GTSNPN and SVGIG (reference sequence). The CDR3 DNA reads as TGTGCCTGGAGACCCATTCAGGGAGGAAAAGGCGACAACGTCCTGACTTTC. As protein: CAWRPIQGGKGDNVLTF.

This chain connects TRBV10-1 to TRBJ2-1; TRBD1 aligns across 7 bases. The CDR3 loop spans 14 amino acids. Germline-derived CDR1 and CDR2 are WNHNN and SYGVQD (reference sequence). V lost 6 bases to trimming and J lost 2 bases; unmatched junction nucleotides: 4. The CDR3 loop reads CASSRDSAYNEQFF. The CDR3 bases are TGCGCCAGCAGCCGGGACAGCGCCTACAATGAGCAGTTCTTC.

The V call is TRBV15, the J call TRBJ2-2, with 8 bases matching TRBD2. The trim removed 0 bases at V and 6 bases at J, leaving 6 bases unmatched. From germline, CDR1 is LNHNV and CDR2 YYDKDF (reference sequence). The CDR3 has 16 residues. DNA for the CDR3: TGTGCCACCAGCAGAGATCCGACGGGAGGGTCCGGGGAGCTGTTTTTT. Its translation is CATSRDPTGGSGELFF.

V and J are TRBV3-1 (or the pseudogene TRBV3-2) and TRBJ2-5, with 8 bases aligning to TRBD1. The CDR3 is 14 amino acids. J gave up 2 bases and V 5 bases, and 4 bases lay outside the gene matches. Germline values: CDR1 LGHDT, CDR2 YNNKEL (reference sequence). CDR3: CASSFDRGQETQYF. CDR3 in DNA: TGTGCCAGCAGCTTCGACAGGGGTCAAGAGACCCAGTACTTC.

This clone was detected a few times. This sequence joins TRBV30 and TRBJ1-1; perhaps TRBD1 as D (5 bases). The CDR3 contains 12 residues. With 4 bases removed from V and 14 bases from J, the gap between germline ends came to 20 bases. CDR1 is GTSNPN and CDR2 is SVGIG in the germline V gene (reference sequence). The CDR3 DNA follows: TGTGCCTGGAATGTGGCGGGACCGCGGTACTTCTTT. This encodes CAWNVAGPRYFF.

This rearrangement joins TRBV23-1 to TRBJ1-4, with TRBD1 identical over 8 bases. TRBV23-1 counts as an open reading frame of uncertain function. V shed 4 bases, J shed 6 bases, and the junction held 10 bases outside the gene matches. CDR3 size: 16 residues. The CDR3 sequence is CASSLNSTGEDEKLFF. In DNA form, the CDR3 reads TGCGCCAGCAGTCTGAACTCGACAGGGGAGGATGAAAAACTGTTTTTT.

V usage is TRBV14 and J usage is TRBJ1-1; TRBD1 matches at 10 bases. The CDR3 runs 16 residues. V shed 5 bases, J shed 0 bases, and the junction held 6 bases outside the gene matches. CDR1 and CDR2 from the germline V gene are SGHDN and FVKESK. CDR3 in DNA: TGTGCCAGCAGCAAGCGGACAGGGGGATTGAACACTGAAGCTTTCTTT. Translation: CASSKRTGGLNTEAFF.

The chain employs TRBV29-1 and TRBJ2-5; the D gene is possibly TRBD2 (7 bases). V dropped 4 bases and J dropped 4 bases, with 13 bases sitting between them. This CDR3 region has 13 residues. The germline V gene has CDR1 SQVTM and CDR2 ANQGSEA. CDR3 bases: TGCAGCGTTGTGAGGGGGGGCCCAGAGACCCAGTACTTC. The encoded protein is CSVVRGGPETQYF.

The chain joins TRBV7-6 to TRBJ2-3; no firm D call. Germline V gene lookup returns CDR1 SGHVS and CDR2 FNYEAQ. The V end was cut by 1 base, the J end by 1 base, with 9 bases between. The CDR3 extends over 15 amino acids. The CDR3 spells CASSLEARRTDTQYF. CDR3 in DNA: TGTGCCAGCAGCTTAGAGGCTAGGCGCACAGATACGCAGTATTTT.

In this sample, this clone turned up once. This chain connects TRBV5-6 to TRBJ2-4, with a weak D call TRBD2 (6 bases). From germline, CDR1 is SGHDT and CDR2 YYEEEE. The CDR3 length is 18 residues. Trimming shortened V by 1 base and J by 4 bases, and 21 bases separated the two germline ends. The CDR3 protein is CASSLTDGTRENKNIQYF. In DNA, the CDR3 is TGTGCCAGCAGCTTGACCGATGGGACTCGGGAAAATAAAAACATTCAGTACTTC.

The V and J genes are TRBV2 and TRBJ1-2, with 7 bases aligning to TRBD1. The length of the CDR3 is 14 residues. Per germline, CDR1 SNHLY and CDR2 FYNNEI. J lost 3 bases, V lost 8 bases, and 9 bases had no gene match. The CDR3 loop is CASWETGFDYGYTF. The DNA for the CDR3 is TGTGCCAGCTGGGAGACAGGGTTCGACTATGGCTACACCTTC.

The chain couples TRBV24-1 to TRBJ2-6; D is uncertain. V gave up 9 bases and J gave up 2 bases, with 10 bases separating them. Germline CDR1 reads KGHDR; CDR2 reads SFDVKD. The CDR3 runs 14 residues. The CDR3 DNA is TGTGCCACCCAGGCAGTGGCTGGGGCCAACGTCCTGACTTTC. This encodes CATQAVAGANVLTF.

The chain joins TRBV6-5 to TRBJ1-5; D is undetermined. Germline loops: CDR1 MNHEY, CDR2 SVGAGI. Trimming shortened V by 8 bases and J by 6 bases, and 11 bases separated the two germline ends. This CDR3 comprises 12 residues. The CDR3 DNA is TGTGCCAGCTCGGGGAGAAGTCAGCCCCAGCATTTT. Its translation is CASSGRSQPQHF.

CDR3 amino acids: CASSRAGTGYNEQFF. CDR3 sequence (DNA): TGTGCCAGCAGCAGAGCCGGGACAGGGTACAATGAGCAGTTCTTC. The chain recombines TRBV11-3 with TRBJ2-1; 9 bases align to TRBD1. CDR1 is SGHNT and CDR2 is YENEEA in the germline V gene. The CDR3 covers 15 residues. Trimming took 5 bases from V and 4 from J; bases not matched to a gene: 6. The variable domain in full, completed from reference TRBV11-3 and TRBJ2-1, reads EAGVVQSPRYKIIEKKQPVAFWCNPISGHNTLYWYLQNLGQGPELLIRYENEEAVDDSQLPKDRFSAERLKGVDSTLKIQPAELGDSAVYLCASSRAGTGYNEQFFGPGTRLTVL.

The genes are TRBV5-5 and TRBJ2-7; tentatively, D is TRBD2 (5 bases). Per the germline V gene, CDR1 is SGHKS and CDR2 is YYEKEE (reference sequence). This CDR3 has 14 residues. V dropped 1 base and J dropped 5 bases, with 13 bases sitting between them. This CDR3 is CASSLSPSSDEQYF. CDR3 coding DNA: TGTGCCAGCAGCTTGTCGCCTAGCAGCGACGAGCAGTACTTC.

In DNA, the CDR3 is TGTGCCAGCAGTTTCGTAAATTCACCCCTCCACTTT. Its translation: CASSFVNSPLHF. The rearrangement joins TRBV12-3 or TRBV12-4 to TRBJ1-6; D unclear. There are 12 residues in the CDR3. Deletions cut 3 bases from V and 7 bases from J, with 4 bases between.